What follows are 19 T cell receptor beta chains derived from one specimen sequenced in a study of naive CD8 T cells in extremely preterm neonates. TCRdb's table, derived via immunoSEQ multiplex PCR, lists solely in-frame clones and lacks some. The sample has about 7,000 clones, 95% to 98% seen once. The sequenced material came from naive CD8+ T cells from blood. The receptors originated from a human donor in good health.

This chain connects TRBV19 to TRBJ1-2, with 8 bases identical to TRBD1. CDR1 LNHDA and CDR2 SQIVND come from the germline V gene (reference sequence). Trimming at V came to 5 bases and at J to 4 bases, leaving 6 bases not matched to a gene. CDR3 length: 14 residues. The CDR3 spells CASSPGQGSYGYTF. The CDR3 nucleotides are TGTGCCAGTAGTCCCGGACAGGGATCCTATGGCTACACCTTC.

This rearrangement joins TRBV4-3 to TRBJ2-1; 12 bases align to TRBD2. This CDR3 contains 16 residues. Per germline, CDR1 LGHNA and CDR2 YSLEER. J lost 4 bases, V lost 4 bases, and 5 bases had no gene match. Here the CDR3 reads CASSLTSGGPYNEQFF. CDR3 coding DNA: TGCGCCAGCAGCCTAACTAGCGGGGGGCCGTACAATGAGCAGTTCTTC.

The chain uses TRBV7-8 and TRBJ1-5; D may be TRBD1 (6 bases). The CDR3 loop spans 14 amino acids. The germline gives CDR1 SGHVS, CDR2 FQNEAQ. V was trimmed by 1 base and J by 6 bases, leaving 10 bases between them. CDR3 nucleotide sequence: TGTGCCAGCAGCTTAGTTACAGGGCCTCAGCCCCAGCATTTT. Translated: CASSLVTGPQPQHF.

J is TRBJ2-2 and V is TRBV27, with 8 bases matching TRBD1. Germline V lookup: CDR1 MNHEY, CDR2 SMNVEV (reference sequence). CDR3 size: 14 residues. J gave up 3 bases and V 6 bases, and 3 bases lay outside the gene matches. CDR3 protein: CASRQGVDTGELFF. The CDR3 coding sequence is TGTGCCAGCAGACAGGGGGTGGACACCGGGGAGCTGTTTTTT.

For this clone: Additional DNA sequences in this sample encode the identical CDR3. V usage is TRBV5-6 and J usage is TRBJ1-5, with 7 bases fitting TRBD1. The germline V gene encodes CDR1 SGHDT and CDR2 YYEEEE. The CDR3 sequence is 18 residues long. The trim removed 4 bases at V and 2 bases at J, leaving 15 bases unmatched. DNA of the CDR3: TGTGCCAGCAGCACTTACAATCACTCCGGGACAGGCAATCAGCCCCAGCATTTT. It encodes CASSTYNHSGTGNQPQHF. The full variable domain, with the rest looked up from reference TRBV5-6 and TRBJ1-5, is DAGVTQSPTHLIKTRGQQVTLRCSPKSGHDTVSWYQQALGQGPQFIFQYYEEEERQRGNFPDRFSGHQFPNYSSELNVNALLLGDSALYLCASSTYNHSGTGNQPQHFGDGTRLSIL.

In DNA form, the CDR3 reads TGTGCCAGCAGTTTATCCAGACAGCTTGAAGCTTTCTTT. Its protein is CASSLSRQLEAFF. This sequence joins TRBV28 and TRBJ1-1; tentatively, D is TRBD1 (5 bases). CDR3 length: 13 amino acids. The germline V gene encodes CDR1 MDHEN and CDR2 SYDVKM. The germline V and J ends were trimmed by 1 base and 7 bases, with 10 bases remaining between them. The complete variable domain, with remaining parts taken from reference TRBV28 and TRBJ1-1, reads DVKVTQSSRYLVKRTGEKVFLECVQDMDHENMFWYRQDPGLGLRLIYFSYDVKMKEKGDIPEGYSVSREKKERFSLILESASTNQTSMYLCASSLSRQLEAFFGQGTRLTVV.

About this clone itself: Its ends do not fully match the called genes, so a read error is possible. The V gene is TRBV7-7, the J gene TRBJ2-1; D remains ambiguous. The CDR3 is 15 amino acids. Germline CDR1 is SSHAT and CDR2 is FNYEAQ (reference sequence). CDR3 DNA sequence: TGTGCTAGCAGCTTTAGTATAGAGGTATGGGATGAGCAGTTCTTC. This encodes CASSFSIEVWDEQFF.

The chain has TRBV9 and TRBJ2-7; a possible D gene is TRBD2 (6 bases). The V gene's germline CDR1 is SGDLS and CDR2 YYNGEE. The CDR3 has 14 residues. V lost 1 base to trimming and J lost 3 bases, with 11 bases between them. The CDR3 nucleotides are TGTGCCAGCAGCGTATCCGGGGGAGGCTACGAGCAGTACTTC. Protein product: CASSVSGGGYEQYF.

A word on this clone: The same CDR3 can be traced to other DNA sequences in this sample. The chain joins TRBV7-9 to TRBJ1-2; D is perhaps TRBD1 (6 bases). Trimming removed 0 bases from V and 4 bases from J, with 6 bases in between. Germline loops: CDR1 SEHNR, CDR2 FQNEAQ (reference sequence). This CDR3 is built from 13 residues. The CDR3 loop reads CASSLAGGYGYTF. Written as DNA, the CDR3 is TGTGCCAGCAGCTTAGCAGGGGGCTATGGCTACACCTTC. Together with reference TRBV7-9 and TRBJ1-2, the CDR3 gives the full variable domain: DTGVSQNPRHKITKRGQNVTFRCDPISEHNRLYWYRQTLGQGPEFLTYFQNEAQLEKSRLLSDRFSAERPKGSFSTLEIQRTEQGDSAMYLCASSLAGGYGYTFGSGTRLTVV.

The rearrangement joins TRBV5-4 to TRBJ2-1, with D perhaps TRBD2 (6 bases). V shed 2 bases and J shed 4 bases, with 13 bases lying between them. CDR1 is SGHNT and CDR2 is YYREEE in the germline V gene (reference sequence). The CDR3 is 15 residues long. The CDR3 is CASSFRDSNYNEQFF. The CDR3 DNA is TGTGCCAGCAGCTTCCGGGACTCAAATTACAATGAGCAGTTCTTC.

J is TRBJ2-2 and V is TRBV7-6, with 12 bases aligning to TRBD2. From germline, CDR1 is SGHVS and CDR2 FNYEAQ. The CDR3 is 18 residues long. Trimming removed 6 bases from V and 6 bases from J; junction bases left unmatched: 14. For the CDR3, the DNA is TGTGCCAGCAGGAACCTGCAATCTAGCGGGGGGGCAGCCGGGGAGCTGTTTTTT. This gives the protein CASRNLQSSGGAAGELFF.

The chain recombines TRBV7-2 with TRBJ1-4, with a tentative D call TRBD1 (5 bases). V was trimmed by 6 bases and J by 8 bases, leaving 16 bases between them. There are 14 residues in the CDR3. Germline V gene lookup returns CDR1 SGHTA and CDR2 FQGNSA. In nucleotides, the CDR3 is TGTGCCAGCAGAACGCCGGACACCCGCGAAAAACTGTTTTTT. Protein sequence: CASRTPDTREKLFF.

The CDR3 DNA follows: TGCGCCAGCAGCCAAGTCCAAGGACAGGGAGGAGGCGGTGAGACCCAGTACTTC. It yields the protein CASSQVQGQGGGGETQYF. The chain employs TRBV4-3 and TRBJ2-5, with 8 bases aligning to TRBD1. This CDR3 region has 18 residues. Per the germline V gene, CDR1 is LGHNA and CDR2 is YSLEER. V shed 1 base, J shed 5 bases, and the junction held 15 bases outside the gene matches.

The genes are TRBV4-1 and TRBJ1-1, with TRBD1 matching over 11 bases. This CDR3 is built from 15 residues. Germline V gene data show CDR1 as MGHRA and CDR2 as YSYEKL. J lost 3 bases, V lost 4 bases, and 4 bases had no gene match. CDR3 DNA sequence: TGCGCCAGCAGCCCCGGGACAGGGGGAGACACTGAAGCTTTCTTT. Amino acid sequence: CASSPGTGGDTEAFF.

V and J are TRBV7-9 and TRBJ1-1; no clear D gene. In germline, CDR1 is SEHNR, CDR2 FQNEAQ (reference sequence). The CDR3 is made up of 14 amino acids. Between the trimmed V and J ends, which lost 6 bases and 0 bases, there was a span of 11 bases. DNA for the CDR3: TGTGCCAGCAGTTCCTATAGCCTGAACACTGAAGCTTTCTTT. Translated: CASSSYSLNTEAFF.

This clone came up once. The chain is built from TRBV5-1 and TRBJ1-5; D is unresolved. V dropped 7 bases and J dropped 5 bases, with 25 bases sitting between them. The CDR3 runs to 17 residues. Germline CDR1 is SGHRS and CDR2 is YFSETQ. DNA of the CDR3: TGCGCCAGCGGATTACGGACGACTAGGTTTGGGGATCAGCCCCAGCATTTT. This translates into CASGLRTTRFGDQPQHF.

Here the CDR3 DNA reads TGTGCCAGCATTTCCGACAGGGCCCAGTACTTC. It translates to CASISDRAQYF. The chain recombines TRBV25-1 with TRBJ2-5, with 7 nucleotides matching TRBD1. From germline, CDR1 is MGHDK and CDR2 SYGVNS. V was clipped by 7 bases and J by 9 bases; unmatched bases: 5. The CDR3 contains 11 residues. The whole variable domain, filled in from reference TRBV25-1 and TRBJ2-5, reads EADIYQTPRYLVIGTGKKITLECSQTMGHDKMYWYQQDPGMELHLIHYSYGVNSTEKGDLSSESTVSRIRTEHFPLTLESARPSHTSQYLCASISDRAQYFGPGTRLLVL.

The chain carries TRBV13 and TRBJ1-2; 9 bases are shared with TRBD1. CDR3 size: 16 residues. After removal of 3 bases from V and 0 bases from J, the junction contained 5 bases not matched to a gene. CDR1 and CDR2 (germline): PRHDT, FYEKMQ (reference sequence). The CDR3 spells CASSFGQGYSNYGYTF. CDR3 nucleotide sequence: TGTGCCAGCAGCTTTGGACAGGGGTACTCTAACTATGGCTACACCTTC.

This CDR3 is CSVPRDSWRTADTQYF. The CDR3 bases are TGCAGCGTGCCCCGGGACAGTTGGCGCACGGCAGATACGCAGTATTTT. The chain has TRBV29-1 and TRBJ2-3, with TRBD1 matching over 7 bases. Looked up from germline, CDR1 is SQVTM and CDR2 is ANQGSEA. The CDR3 consists of 16 residues. J gave up 4 bases and V 6 bases, and 16 bases lay outside the gene matches.